These 15 T cell receptor beta chains came from one sample sequenced in a study of T cell responses to AZD1222 COVID-19 vaccine. TCRdb's table, derived via immunoSEQ multiplex PCR, lists solely in-frame clones and lacks some. This repertoire shows around 83,000 clones, less than 95% found once; its top ten account for 5.4%. Sequencing was performed on peripheral blood, taken 28 days after the second AZD1222 dose. Source of these receptors: an adult who received the AZD1222 COVID-19 vaccine.

The rearrangement joins TRBV6-5 to TRBJ1-5, with 8 positions matching TRBD1. Trimming took 6 bases from V and 5 from J; bases not matched to a gene: 9. Germline V gives CDR1 MNHEY, CDR2 SVGAGI. The CDR3 consists of 15 residues. In DNA form, the CDR3 reads TGTGCCAGCAGCCCCGGGTACAGGGGGGATCAGCCCCAGCATTTT. It is translated as CASSPGYRGDQPQHF.

This chain joins TRBV6-5 and TRBJ2-4, with D perhaps matching TRBD2 (5 bases). The CDR3 runs to 15 residues. The V gene lost 6 bases and the J gene lost 0 bases, with 12 bases spanning the gap. Germline V CDR1 and CDR2: MNHEY, SVGAGI. In DNA, the CDR3 is TGTGCCAGCAGCCGGGCGGCGGGAGCCAAAAACATTCAGTACTTC. Protein product: CASSRAAGAKNIQYF.

This chain joins TRBV12-3 or TRBV12-4 and TRBJ1-2, with D unresolved. CDR3 length equals 13 residues. Trimming shortened V by 6 bases and J by 0 bases, and 8 bases separated the two germline ends. CDR3 residues: CASSRRSNYGYTF. As DNA, the CDR3 is TGTGCCAGCAGCCGCAGATCTAACTATGGCTACACCTTC.

V and J are TRBV27 and TRBJ2-1; D not certain. Germline CDR1 reads MNHEY; CDR2 reads SMNVEV (reference sequence). The CDR3 sequence is 15 residues long. Trimming pared 6 bases from V and 2 bases from J, leaving 14 bases between. The CDR3 is CASRHQATPYNEQFF. In DNA, the CDR3 is TGTGCCAGCAGACATCAGGCTACTCCCTACAATGAGCAGTTCTTC.

The V call is TRBV7-2, the J call TRBJ1-3, with unresolved D. From germline, CDR1 is SGHTA and CDR2 FQGNSA. With 5 bases removed from V and 0 bases from J, the gap between germline ends came to 11 bases. The CDR3 consists of 15 residues. The CDR3 here is CASSPRRASGNTIYF. The CDR3 DNA reads TGTGCCAGCAGCCCCCGGAGGGCCTCTGGAAACACCATATATTTT. The full variable domain, completed using reference TRBV7-2 and TRBJ1-3, is GAGVSQSPSNKVTEKGKDVELRCDPISGHTALYWYRQSLGQGLEFLIYFQGNSAPDKSGLPSDRFSAERTGGSVSTLTIQRTQQEDSAVYLCASSPRRASGNTIYFGEGSWLTVV.

The chain joins TRBV5-1 to TRBJ2-5; the match to TRBD2 covers 10 bases. J gave up 5 bases and V 2 bases, and 9 bases lay outside the gene matches. CDR3 length equals 16 residues. Germline values: CDR1 SGHRS, CDR2 YFSETQ. CDR3 coding DNA: TGCGCCAGCAGCTTTAGGGCTAGCGGGGGTTCGGAGACCCAGTACTTC. It encodes CASSFRASGGSETQYF.

The chain has TRBV2 and TRBJ2-3; 10 bases are a match to TRBD2. The V gene end was trimmed by 7 bases and the J gene end by 2 bases; junction bases not matched to a gene: 9. Germline CDR1 is SNHLY and CDR2 is FYNNEI. The CDR3 has 16 amino acids. The CDR3 here is CASTSERGGLTDTQYF. The CDR3 DNA is TGTGCCAGCACCTCCGAGCGGGGGGGCCTCACAGATACGCAGTATTTT.

The gene calls are TRBV5-1 and TRBJ1-5; 8 positions agree with TRBD1. There are 16 residues in the CDR3. CDR1 and CDR2 (germline): SGHRS, YFSETQ. V dropped 2 bases and J dropped 1; count of bases not matched to a gene: 5. CDR3 DNA sequence: TGCGCCAGCAGCTTATATGGACAGGGAAGCAATCAGCCCCAGCATTTT. Translated, it gives CASSLYGQGSNQPQHF.

The V gene is TRBV7-9, the J gene TRBJ2-1; D is ambiguous. Trimming removed 5 bases from V and 4 bases from J, with 3 bases in between. Germline CDR1 SEHNR, CDR2 FQNEAQ (reference sequence). The CDR3 is made up of 11 amino acids. Here the CDR3 DNA reads TGTGCCAGCAGCAGGTACAATGAGCAGTTCTTC. Its protein product is CASSRYNEQFF. The variable domain in full, with the rest retrieved from reference TRBV7-9 and TRBJ2-1, is DTGVSQNPRHKITKRGQNVTFRCDPISEHNRLYWYRQTLGQGPEFLTYFQNEAQLEKSRLLSDRFSAERPKGSFSTLEIQRTEQGDSAMYLCASSRYNEQFFGPGTRLTVL.

V is TRBV6-5 and J is TRBJ1-5; TRBD1 is a possible D gene (6 bases). The CDR3 has 15 amino acids. Trimming stripped 6 bases from V and 3 bases from J, with 15 bases between. Germline values: CDR1 MNHEY, CDR2 SVGAGI. The CDR3 is CASSLLRDTNQPQHF. The CDR3 DNA reads TGTGCCAGCAGCCTTCTTCGGGACACCAATCAGCCCCAGCATTTT.

The chain couples TRBV9 to TRBJ1-6; D remains unclear. V dropped 0 bases and J dropped 7 bases, with 5 bases sitting between them. The CDR3 extends over 13 amino acids. CDR1 is SGDLS and CDR2 is YYNGEE in the germline V gene. CDR3: CASSVDVNSPLHF. In DNA, the CDR3 is TGTGCCAGCAGCGTAGATGTAAATTCACCCCTCCACTTT.

The chain joins TRBV19 to TRBJ2-1; D remains ambiguous. Per germline, CDR1 LNHDA and CDR2 SQIVND (reference sequence). The V and J ends lost 0 bases and 4 bases respectively, with 10 bases between them. The CDR3 totals 15 residues. Here the CDR3 reads CASSIDPAPYNEQFF. DNA for the CDR3: TGTGCCAGTAGTATAGATCCGGCACCTTACAATGAGCAGTTCTTC.

The rearrangement links TRBV11-2 to TRBJ2-1; 9 nucleotides line up with TRBD2. CDR1 is SGHAT and CDR2 is FQNNGV in the germline V gene. The CDR3 has 18 amino acids. The trim removed 0 bases at V and 4 bases at J, leaving 10 bases unmatched. CDR3 nucleotide sequence: TGTGCCAGCAGCTTAGATAGTTTTCGGCGGGGGGGTTACAATGAGCAGTTCTTC. As protein: CASSLDSFRRGGYNEQFF. Looking up the rest from reference TRBV11-2 and TRBJ2-1 gives the full variable domain: EAGVAQSPRYKIIEKRQSVAFWCNPISGHATLYWYQQILGQGPKLLIQFQNNGVVDDSQLPKDRFSAERLKGVDSTLKIQPAKLEDSAVYLCASSLDSFRRGGYNEQFFGPGTRLTVL.

This clone was picked up one time. The genes are TRBV6-5 and TRBJ2-7; no firm D call. Germline V CDR1 and CDR2: MNHEY, SVGAGI. V lost 6 bases and J 0 bases, leaving 12 bases between the germline ends. CDR3 length: 14 residues. CDR3 nucleotides: TGTGCCAGCAGCCCCTCCCGGCCCTCCTACGAGCAGTACTTC. This codes for CASSPSRPSYEQYF.

This chain uses TRBV5-6 with TRBJ1-5; TRBD1 matches at 8 bases. CDR1 and CDR2 from the germline V gene are SGHDT and YYEEEE. The CDR3 covers 14 residues. The V segment lost 4 bases and the J segment 6 bases; nucleotides outside the gene matches: 6. CDR3 coding DNA: TGTGCCAGCAGCATCTCAGGGGGCCCTCAGCCCCAGCATTTT. Protein sequence: CASSISGGPQPQHF.